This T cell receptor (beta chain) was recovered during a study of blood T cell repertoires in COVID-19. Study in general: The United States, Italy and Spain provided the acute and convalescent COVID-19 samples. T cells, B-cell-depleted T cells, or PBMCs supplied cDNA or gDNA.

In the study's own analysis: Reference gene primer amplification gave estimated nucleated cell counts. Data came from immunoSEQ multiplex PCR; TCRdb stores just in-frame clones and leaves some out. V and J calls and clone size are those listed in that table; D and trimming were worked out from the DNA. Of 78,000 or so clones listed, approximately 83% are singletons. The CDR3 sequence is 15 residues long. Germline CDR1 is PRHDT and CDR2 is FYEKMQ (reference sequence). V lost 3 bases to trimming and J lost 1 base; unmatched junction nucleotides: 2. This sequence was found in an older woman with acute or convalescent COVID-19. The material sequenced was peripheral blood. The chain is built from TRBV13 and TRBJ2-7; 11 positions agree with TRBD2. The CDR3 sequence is CASSFVAGGSYEQYF. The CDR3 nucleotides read TGTGCCAGCAGCTTCGTAGCGGGGGGGTCCTACGAGCAGTACTTC.